These 4 T cell receptor beta chains came from one sample sequenced in a study of identical twins. TCRdb fed the 5' RACE reads into MiXCR, producing one record per CDR3 protein. Among more than 400,000 distinct CDR3 sequences listed, 12% to 15% were seen once. These same records also appear under a second study, on yellow fever vaccine responses in identical twins.

The material sequenced was CD4+ T cells sorted from blood. These receptors originate from a woman between 18 and 30 years old in good health.

The chain has TRBV2 and TRBJ2-7; 7 nucleotides line up with TRBD2. V dropped 7 bases and J dropped 2; count of bases not matched to a gene: 5. The CDR3 sequence is 13 residues long. The germline V gene has CDR1 SNHLY and CDR2 FYNNEI. DNA for the CDR3: TGTGCCAGCATCGCTAGCGGTACCTACGAGCAGTACTTC. This translates into CASIASGTYEQYF.

The rearrangement uses TRBV12-3 or TRBV12-4 and TRBJ1-1, with a possible D match to TRBD1 (5 bases). The CDR3 runs to 14 residues. V gave up 7 bases and J gave up 1 base, with 13 bases separating them. The CDR3 spells CASTSSGGNTEAFF. Here the CDR3 DNA reads TGTGCCAGCACCTCATCGGGGGGGAACACTGAAGCTTTCTTT.

In its sample, this clonotype was seen a few times. The chain joins TRBV20-1 to TRBJ1-2, with 8 bases that match TRBD1. Losses at the gene ends were 5 bases for V and 4 bases for J; bases not matched to a gene: 9. The CDR3 has 14 residues. Germline V gene sequence: CDR1 DFQATT, CDR2 SNEGSKA (reference sequence). The CDR3 here is CSAQPGTGTYGYTF. The CDR3, as DNA: TGCAGTGCTCAGCCCGGGACAGGAACCTATGGCTACACCTTC.

This clonotype has at least ten counts. This chain joins TRBV4-1 and TRBJ2-7, with 9 positions matching TRBD1. The CDR3 runs 16 residues. V was pared by 0 bases and J by 4 bases, with 7 bases of the junction left unmatched. Germline CDR1 MGHRA, CDR2 YSYEKL. CDR3 in amino acids: CASSQERRQGVYEQYF. In nucleotides, the CDR3 is TGCGCCAGCAGCCAAGAAAGGCGACAGGGGGTTTACGAGCAGTACTTC.